Below are 30 T cell receptor gamma chains sequenced from a single sample in a study of gamma-delta chains in newborns, infants, children. TCRdb processed the reads again with the CATT caller. Of about 1,500 gamma-chain clones in the sample, roughly three quarters were seen once. The sequenced material came from blood. All receptors come from a child who was a newborn, infant or young child, either healthy, febrile or measles-vaccinated (not recorded which).

This rearrangement joins TRGV5 to TRGJP2. The J gene was missing in TCRdb and was found by matching the end of the DNA to germline. This CDR3 spans 12 amino acids. V shed 9 bases and J 3 bases; nucleotides not matched to a gene: 4. Germline values: CDR1 VINAFY, CDR2 YDVSNSKD. CDR3 in amino acids: CATHRSDWIKTF. In DNA form, the CDR3 reads TGTGCCACCCACCGTAGTGATTGGATCAAGACGTTT.

In DNA form, the CDR3 reads TGTGCCTTGTGGGAGGTTTCTTATAAGAAACTCTTT. Protein product: CALWEVSYKKLF. This rearrangement joins TRGV9 to TRGJ1 or TRGJ2. As TCRdb names no J gene, one was assigned here on the basis of a DNA match to germline. The junction had 3 bases not matched to a gene; V was cut back by 1 base and J by 6 bases. The length of the CDR3 is 12 residues. Germline values: CDR1 GITISATS, CDR2 ISYDGTV (reference sequence).

Of note for this clone: Other DNA sequences from this sample encode an identical CDR3 as well. V and J are TRGV9 and TRGJP. In the absence of a J gene in TCRdb, the DNA was matched to germline to assign it here. In germline, CDR1 is GITISATS, CDR2 ISYDGTV (reference sequence). With 4 bases clipped from V and 2 bases from J, the junction kept 5 bases outside the gene matches. The CDR3 length is 17 residues. This chain's CDR3 is CALWEDRQELGKKIKVF. The CDR3 nucleotides read TGTGCCTTGTGGGAAGACCGGCAAGAGTTGGGCAAAAAAATCAAGGTATTT.

V is TRGV9 and J is TRGJ1 or TRGJ2. Assignment of the J gene here rests on matching the DNA to germline, because TCRdb gives none. The germline V gene encodes CDR1 GITISATS and CDR2 ISYDGTV (reference sequence). V lost 0 bases to trimming and J lost 3 bases; unmatched junction nucleotides: 5. CDR3 length: 14 amino acids. DNA of the CDR3: TGTGCCTTGTGGGAGGTGCAATGTTATTATAAGAAACTCTTT. Its translation: CALWEVQCYYKKLF.

The gene calls are TRGV2 and TRGJ1 or TRGJ2. TCRdb gives no J gene; it was assigned here by matching the DNA to germline. The CDR3 is 13 amino acids. Germline-derived CDR1 and CDR2 are EGSNGY and YDSYNSKV. The J segment lost 12 bases and the V segment lost 1 base, leaving 12 bases of the junction unmatched. CDR3 DNA sequence: TGTGCCACCTGGGACGGCCCTTCCCTCGGGAAACTCTTT. Translation: CATWDGPSLGKLF.

The gene calls are TRGV5 and TRGJ1 or TRGJ2. TCRdb lists no J gene, so it was determined here by aligning the DNA to germline. The CDR3 spans 13 residues. Unmatched junction bases numbered 2, after V lost 0 bases and J lost 3 bases. CDR1 is VINAFY and CDR2 is YDVSNSKD in the germline V gene. In DNA, the CDR3 is TGTGCCACCTGGGACAGGCCTTATTATAAGAAACTCTTT. Translated, it gives CATWDRPYYKKLF.

CDR3 in amino acids: CALWRPSNQELGKKIKVF. CDR3 bases: TGTGCCTTGTGGAGACCCTCAAATCAAGAGTTGGGCAAAAAAATCAAGGTATTT. The chain is built from TRGV9 and TRGJP. Matching the DNA to germline supplied the J gene, which TCRdb does not give. CDR3 length: 18 residues. The ends lost 6 bases at V and 4 bases at J; junction bases unmatched: 12. Per germline, CDR1 GITISATS and CDR2 ISYDGTV (reference sequence).

The J gene call is TRGJP, but no V gene call exists. This CDR3 contains 15 residues. CDR3 sequence (DNA): TGTGCCTTGTGTGAGGTGCGGGTGGGCAAAAAAATCAAGGTATTT. Translated: CALCEVRVGKKIKVF.

The gene calls are TRGV9 and TRGJ1 or TRGJ2. TCRdb gives no J gene; it was assigned here by matching the DNA to germline. Germline values: CDR1 GITISATS, CDR2 ISYDGTV (reference sequence). This CDR3 spans 13 amino acids. With V trimmed by 2 bases and J by 0 bases, 1 base remained unmatched. The CDR3: CALWEENYYKKLF. The CDR3 DNA reads as TGTGCCTTGTGGGAGGAGAATTATTATAAGAAACTCTTT.

The chain links TRGV9 to TRGJP. TCRdb supplies no J gene; here it was assigned by aligning the nucleotide sequence to germline. The CDR3 is made up of 19 amino acids. V shed 0 bases, J shed 4 bases, and the junction held 9 bases outside the gene matches. Per germline, CDR1 GITISATS and CDR2 ISYDGTV (reference sequence). CDR3 region: CALWEVRGPQELGKKIKVF. DNA for the CDR3: TGTGCCTTGTGGGAGGTGCGAGGGCCACAAGAGTTGGGCAAAAAAATCAAGGTATTT.

The V and J genes are TRGV9 and TRGJP. TCRdb carries no J gene annotation; the J gene was assigned here by matching the DNA with germline. CDR1 and CDR2 from the germline V gene are GITISATS and ISYDGTV (reference sequence). The length of the CDR3 is 17 residues. Trimming removed 3 bases from V and 6 bases from J; junction bases left unmatched: 8. The CDR3 DNA is TGTGCCTTGTGGGAGATGTGGGGAGAGTTGGGCAAAAAAATCAAGGTATTT. This codes for CALWEMWGELGKKIKVF.

The rearrangement uses TRGV9 and TRGJ1 or TRGJ2. As TCRdb names no J gene, one was assigned here on the basis of a DNA match to germline. The CDR3 is 15 residues long. The germline gives CDR1 GITISATS, CDR2 ISYDGTV (reference sequence). The junction had 17 bases not matched to a gene; V was cut back by 4 bases and J by 8 bases. The chain's CDR3 is CALWDRSIWANKKLF. The CDR3 DNA follows: TGTGCCTTGTGGGACCGTTCTATTTGGGCCAATAAGAAACTCTTT.

Of note for this clone: The sample carries other DNA sequences with the same CDR3. The gene calls are TRGV9 and TRGJP. TCRdb records no J gene; here it was assigned by comparing the DNA to germline. With V trimmed by 4 bases and J by 7 bases, 4 bases remained unmatched. Germline V gene sequence: CDR1 GITISATS, CDR2 ISYDGTV (reference sequence). The CDR3 spans 15 residues. CDR3 bases: TGTGCCTTGTGGGACCGGGAGTTGGGCAAAAAAATCAAGGTATTT. It specifies CALWDRELGKKIKVF.

The chain combines TRGV2 with TRGJP2. The J gene was not available in TCRdb and was assigned here by matching the DNA to germline segments. The CDR3 has 14 residues. Germline V CDR1 and CDR2: EGSNGY, YDSYNSKV. J was trimmed by 8 bases and V by 1 base; bases with no gene match: 7. In nucleotides, the CDR3 is TGTGCCACCTGGGACGGCCCTCTAGATTGGATCAAGACGTTT. Its translation: CATWDGPLDWIKTF.

This chain joins TRGV9 and TRGJP. No J gene was available from TCRdb, and it was assigned here by a germline match of the DNA. Germline V gene data show CDR1 as GITISATS and CDR2 as ISYDGTV (reference sequence). The V and J ends lost 0 bases and 4 bases, in that order; junction bases with no gene match: 9. This CDR3 has 19 residues. CDR3 DNA: TGTGCCTTGTGGGAGGTGCAATGGGGACAAGAGTTGGGCAAAAAAATCAAGGTATTT. Protein: CALWEVQWGQELGKKIKVF.

This chain connects TRGV4 to TRGJ1 or TRGJ2. TCRdb does not report a J gene; here it was assigned by matching the DNA to germline references. V lost 4 bases to trimming and J lost 5 bases; unmatched junction nucleotides: 2. The germline gives CDR1 EGSTGY, CDR2 YDSYTSSV. The CDR3 totals 11 residues. The CDR3 nucleotides read TGTGCCACCTGGGACCATTATAAGAAACTCTTT. This gives the protein CATWDHYKKLF.

The rearrangement links TRGV9 to TRGJP. The J gene, left out of TCRdb, was set here by checking the DNA against germline. The length of the CDR3 is 17 residues. CDR1 GITISATS and CDR2 ISYDGTV come from the germline V gene (reference sequence). The V and J ends lost 0 bases and 6 bases, in that order; junction bases with no gene match: 5. The chain's CDR3 is CALWEVPAELGKKIKVF. The CDR3 nucleotides are TGTGCCTTGTGGGAGGTGCCCGCAGAGTTGGGCAAAAAAATCAAGGTATTT.

A note on this clone: Just one base apart from a much larger clone, this may be a read error. CDR3 DNA: TGTGCCTTGTGGGAGGAAGAGTTGGGCAAAAAAATGAAGGTATTT. It specifies CALWEEELGKKMKVF. No J gene was called, and the V gene is TRGV9. The CDR3 consists of 15 residues. Germline V gene data show CDR1 as GITISATS and CDR2 as ISYDGTV (reference sequence).

This clone has just one count. The chain carries TRGV9 and TRGJP. TCRdb is silent on the J gene; assignment here came from matching the DNA to germline. Per the germline V gene, CDR1 is GITISATS and CDR2 is ISYDGTV (reference sequence). Trimming cost V 0 bases and J 5 bases; bases outside gene matches: 7. The CDR3 is 18 amino acids. The CDR3 DNA reads as TGTGCCTTGTGGGAGGTGCGGTCAGAAGAGTTGGGCAAAAAAATCAAGGTATTT. It is translated as CALWEVRSEELGKKIKVF.

V is TRGV9 and J is TRGJP. Since TCRdb gives no J gene, matching the DNA to germline was used here to assign it. The CDR3 is 18 residues long. J gave up 7 bases and V 2 bases, and 11 bases lay outside the gene matches. Germline V gene data show CDR1 as GITISATS and CDR2 as ISYDGTV (reference sequence). CDR3 residues: CALWEGFPNELGKKIKVF. The CDR3 nucleotides are TGTGCCTTGTGGGAGGGGTTTCCTAACGAGTTGGGCAAAAAAATCAAGGTATTT.

On this clone itself: An end of the junction differs from the germline gene, which may be a read error. The chain combines TRGV9 with TRGJP. No J gene was available from TCRdb, and it was assigned here by a germline match of the DNA. The germline CDR1 and CDR2 sequences are GITISATS and ISYDGTV (reference sequence). This CDR3 is 14 amino acids long. CDR3 nucleotide sequence: TGTGCCTTGTGTGAAGGGGTGGGCAAAAAAAGCAAGGTATTT. Protein product: CALCEGVGKKSKVF.

To note about this clone: This same CDR3 is encoded by further DNA sequences in the sample. V is TRGV9 and J is TRGJP. The J gene, missing from TCRdb, was assigned here through DNA to germline matching. The V gene's germline CDR1 is GITISATS and CDR2 ISYDGTV (reference sequence). The CDR3 is made up of 14 amino acids. J was trimmed by 10 bases and V by 0 bases; bases with no gene match: 0. In nucleotides, the CDR3 is TGTGCCTTGTGGGAGGTGTTGGGCAAAAAAATCAAGGTATTT. As protein: CALWEVLGKKIKVF.

With respect to this clone: This may be a read error, as it is one base from a much larger clone. The sample has other DNA sequences that encode this CDR3 too. This sequence joins TRGV9 and TRGJP. TCRdb leaves out the J gene; it was filled in here by matching the DNA to germline. The CDR3 loop spans 17 amino acids. Germline V gene lookup returns CDR1 GITISATS and CDR2 ISYDGTV (reference sequence). The ends lost 2 bases at V and 4 bases at J; junction bases unmatched: 5. The CDR3 DNA is TGTGCCTTGTGGGAGGCGCAACAAGAGTTGGGCAAAAAAATCAAGGTATTT. Its translation is CALWEAQQELGKKIKVF.

This clone was detected a few times. The sample has other DNA sequences that encode this CDR3 too. The chain employs TRGV9 and TRGJP. The J gene was not available in TCRdb and was assigned here by matching the DNA to germline segments. Germline lookup yields CDR1 GITISATS and CDR2 ISYDGTV (reference sequence). J lost 6 bases, V lost 0 bases, and 5 bases had no gene match. This CDR3 is built from 17 residues. The CDR3 loop is CALWEVHGELGKKIKVF. The CDR3 DNA follows: TGTGCCTTGTGGGAGGTGCACGGAGAGTTGGGCAAAAAAATCAAGGTATTT.

As regards this clone: This sample also contains other DNA sequences that code for the same CDR3. V usage is TRGV2 and J usage is TRGJ1 or TRGJ2. Here the J gene came from matching the DNA to germline, since TCRdb omits it. From germline, CDR1 is EGSNGY and CDR2 YDSYNSKV. The J segment lost 3 bases and the V segment lost 1 base, leaving 3 bases of the junction unmatched. CDR3 length equals 13 residues. CDR3 nucleotide sequence: TGTGCCACCTGGGACGGCCTTTATTATAAGAAACTCTTT. The encoded protein is CATWDGLYYKKLF.

Note on this clone: Possible read error: a much larger clone is one base away. Within the sample, other DNA sequences also encode this same CDR3. The J gene has no call, while the V gene is TRGV9. This CDR3 is 15 amino acids long. Per germline, CDR1 GITISATS and CDR2 ISYDGTV (reference sequence). In nucleotides, the CDR3 is TGTGCCTTGTGGGAGAAAGAGTTGGGCAAAAAAATAAAGGTATTT. Protein product: CALWEKELGKKIKVF.

This clone came up a few times. Other nucleotide sequences from this sample produce the same CDR3. The chain links TRGV9 to TRGJP. As TCRdb names no J gene, one was assigned here on the basis of a DNA match to germline. J lost 6 bases, V lost 5 bases, and 1 base had no gene match. Germline loops: CDR1 GITISATS, CDR2 ISYDGTV (reference sequence). The CDR3 is made up of 14 amino acids. The CDR3 nucleotides read TGTGCCTTGTGGGGAGAGTTGGGCAAAAAAATCAAGGTATTT. It is translated as CALWGELGKKIKVF.

This clone appeared a few times. The chain links TRGV9 to TRGJP. No J gene is reported in TCRdb; it was inferred here by comparing the DNA with germline. The CDR3 extends over 16 amino acids. V gave up 0 bases and J gave up 9 bases; unmatched junction bases: 5. CDR1 and CDR2 (germline): GITISATS, ISYDGTV (reference sequence). CDR3 loop: CALWEVGRLGKKIKVF. CDR3 nucleotides: TGTGCCTTGTGGGAGGTGGGGCGGTTGGGCAAAAAAATCAAGGTATTT.

CDR3 region: CALWEKAPEPYYKKLF. The CDR3 DNA sequence: TGTGCCTTGTGGGAAAAGGCACCCGAACCTTATTATAAGAAACTCTTT. This chain joins TRGV9 and TRGJ1 or TRGJ2. Since TCRdb gives no J gene, matching the DNA to germline was used here to assign it. The CDR3 is made up of 16 amino acids. Trimming cost V 4 bases and J 3 bases; bases outside gene matches: 15. The germline gives CDR1 GITISATS, CDR2 ISYDGTV (reference sequence).

This clone is hyperexpanded (1% or more) by share. This specimen includes other DNA sequences encoding the same CDR3. This sequence joins TRGV9 and TRGJP. Germline V gene sequence: CDR1 GITISATS, CDR2 ISYDGTV (reference sequence). This CDR3 region has 16 residues. The V and J ends lost 0 bases and 7 bases, in that order; junction bases with no gene match: 3. The CDR3 region is CALWEVQELGKKIKVF. As DNA, the CDR3 is TGTGCCTTGTGGGAGGTGCAGGAGTTGGGCAAAAAAATCAAGGTATTT.